Below are 8 T cell receptor beta chains sequenced from a single sample in a study of cytomegalovirus exposure and HLA in healthy donors (dated by TCRdb to about 2017). The library was built by means of the immunoSEQ multiplex PCR assay. The immuneACCESS repertoire file appears here via TCRdb, limited to in-frame rearrangements. These files lack a portion of the clones; in checked studies, under half of the deficit traces to unresolved V genes, and the cause of the others is not known. The sample records over 70,000 clones, roughly 92% of which are singletons. The ten largest clonotypes hold 0.63% of the sample. Sequencing was carried out using PBMCs. These receptors were collected from a woman aged 18-29 years in good health and CMV-seronegative.

The rearrangement joins TRBV6-5 to TRBJ1-1, with a tentative D call TRBD1 (5 bases). From germline, CDR1 is MNHEY and CDR2 SVGAGI. The ends were cut back, 2 bases at V and 6 bases at J, with 13 bases in the middle. There are 14 residues in the CDR3. The CDR3 DNA follows: TGTGCCAGCAGTTACGACGCCAGGGCATCTGAAGCTTTCTTT. Its protein product is CASSYDARASEAFF.

This clone was recorded only once. The chain is built from TRBV7-3 and TRBJ2-2, with D perhaps matching TRBD1 (6 bases). Trimming stripped 1 base from V and 7 bases from J, with 13 bases between. CDR1 and CDR2 (germline): SGHTA, FQGTGA. This CDR3 has 15 residues. The CDR3 DNA reads as TGTGCCAGCAGCTTAATTAGGACAGAGAGCGGGGAGCTGTTTTTT. Amino acids: CASSLIRTESGELFF.

The chain recombines TRBV30 with TRBJ1-1, with D perhaps TRBD1 (6 bases). The germline CDR1 and CDR2 sequences are GTSNPN and SVGIG (reference sequence). Trimming stripped 0 bases from V and 6 bases from J, with 17 bases between. The CDR3 extends over 15 amino acids. CDR3 residues: CAWSVLGQFYSEAFF. Here the CDR3 DNA reads TGTGCCTGGAGTGTACTTGGACAGTTTTACTCTGAAGCTTTCTTT.

The J gene is TRBJ2-7, the V gene TRBV6-9; 8 nucleotides line up with TRBD2. The V gene end was trimmed by 8 bases and the J gene end by 5 bases; junction bases not matched to a gene: 5. Germline V gene data show CDR1 as MNHGY and CDR2 as SVAAGI. The CDR3 has 12 residues. Here the CDR3 reads CASRGGHDEQYF. In DNA, the CDR3 is TGTGCCAGCCGGGGGGGGCACGACGAGCAGTACTTC.

The chain combines TRBV18 with TRBJ2-1, with 12 positions matching TRBD1. Germline V gives CDR1 KGHSH, CDR2 LQKENI. The CDR3 contains 15 residues. With V trimmed by 2 bases and J by 9 bases, 5 bases remained unmatched. The CDR3 nucleotides are TGTGCCAGCTCACCAACGGGGACAGGGGGCGTTGAGCAGTTCTTC. Protein sequence: CASSPTGTGGVEQFF.

The rearrangement links TRBV10-3 to TRBJ1-1; 8 nucleotides align to TRBD1. Germline CDR1 ENHRY, CDR2 SYGVKD. Trimming at V came to 1 base and at J to 1 base, leaving 5 bases not matched to a gene. This CDR3 region has 16 residues. The CDR3 DNA reads TGTGCCATCAGTGAGTATCCAGGACAGGGGAACACTGAAGCTTTCTTT. This gives the protein CAISEYPGQGNTEAFF.

The gene calls are TRBV29-1 and TRBJ1-2, with D possibly matching TRBD1 (6 bases). Between the trimmed V and J ends, which lost 6 bases and 5 bases, there was a span of 22 bases. Looked up from germline, CDR1 is SQVTM and CDR2 is ANQGSEA. The CDR3 totals 15 residues. As DNA, the CDR3 is TGCAGCGTCCCTCAGTCTGGGGGCGGACATTATGGCTACACCTTC. It encodes CSVPQSGGGHYGYTF. Full variable domain (outside the CDR3, taken from reference TRBV29-1 and TRBJ1-2): SAVISQKPSRDICQRGTSLTIQCQVDSQVTMMFWYRQQPGQSLTLIATANQGSEATYESGFVIDKFPISRPNLTFSTLTVSNMSPEDSSIYLCSVPQSGGGHYGYTFGSGTRLTVV.

The chain has TRBV12-1 and TRBJ1-2; the DNA was not used to check the table's D call, TRBD1. TRBV12-1 is a documented pseudogene. The CDR3 is made up of 15 amino acids. The CDR3: CASSFKNRSREGYTF. The DNA of the CDR3 is TGTGCCAGCAGCTTTAAGAACAGGTCTCGTGAAGGCTACACCTTC.